The clone carrying this TCR beta chain was counted at least ten times. What it binds is unknown. The data were obtained in a study of CD8 T cells in ankylosing spondylitis. Study observations and caveats: Relatively rare in peripheral blood, disease-linked clones were also CD8+. From matched ankylosing spondylitis synovial fluid, disease-linked clones were reportedly recovered at significantly enriched levels. Roughly eight highly homologous variants made up a TCR beta motif that seemed to typify ankylosing spondylitis blood.

Trimming removed 4 bases from V and 5 bases from J; junction bases left unmatched: 8. The CDR3 covers 14 residues. CDR1 is SQVTM, CDR2 ANQGSEA, per germline. Generation of TCR beta libraries employed quantitative 5'-RACE incorporating molecular barcodes. One entry per CDR3 protein results from TCRdb running MiXCR on the 5' RACE reads. The repertoire holds under 450,000 distinct CDR3 sequences, roughly 15% seen once, with just over 1% in the top ten. This TCR derives from a male donor with ankylosing spondylitis. This rearrangement joins TRBV29-1 to TRBJ2-5; TRBD1 aligns across 9 bases. The specimen sequenced was blood, either unsorted or a sorted T cell fraction (not recorded which). DNA of the CDR3: TGCAGCGTTGCCCAGCGACAGGGGGGCGAGACCCAGTACTTC. This translates into CSVAQRQGGETQYF.